A selection of T cell receptor beta chains follows, all from one sample in a study of T cell responses to AZD1222 COVID-19 vaccine. TCRdb's table, derived via immunoSEQ multiplex PCR, lists solely in-frame clones and lacks some. Seen here are under 130,000 clones, around nine tenths observed once, and the top ten hold about 2.7%. The sequencing used peripheral blood, collected on day 0 of AZD1222 vaccination. The receptors shown here come from an adult in good health. CDR3s include the opening cysteine and the closing phenylalanine or tryptophan. The order of the fields is V gene, J gene, D gene, clone size, CDR3 DNA, CDR3 protein. D genes are given only for firm matches. Rows give clone size only sometimes, using once, few, many, or a class for an expanded clone.

TRBV25-1	TRBJ1-2	.	.	TGTGCCAGCAGTGGAACCAGTGTCTATGGCTACACCTTC	CASSGTSVYGYTF
TRBV4-1	TRBJ2-1	TRBD2	.	TGCGCCAGCAGCCAAGATAGACTAGCGGGAGGCCCTTGGAATGAGCAGTTCTTC	CASSQDRLAGGPWNEQFF
TRBV3-1/TRBV3-2	TRBJ1-6	.	.	TGTGCCAGCAGCCAAGACAGCGCTTCACCCCTCCACTTT	CASSQDSASPLHF
TRBV6-5	TRBJ2-2	.	.	TGTGCCAGCAGTTCCCTAGGGGGAGTGATTAACGGGGAGCTGTTTTTT	CASSSLGGVINGELFF
TRBV10-3	TRBJ1-2	.	.	TGTGCCATCAGTGATCAGGGTATCGGGAACTATGGCTACACCTTC	CAISDQGIGNYGYTF
TRBV28	TRBJ1-2	TRBD1	.	TGTGCCAGCACCACTCTGGCAGGGGGCGTTTATGGCTACACCTTC	CASTTLAGGVYGYTF
TRBV6-1	TRBJ2-3	TRBD2	.	TGTGCCAGCAGTGCCTTAGCGGGAGTACCCCCCACAGATACGCAGTATTTT	CASSALAGVPPTDTQYF
TRBV5-1	TRBJ1-1	.	.	TGCGCCAGCAGCCCTAGGGGGGGGAACACTGAAGCTTTCTTT	CASSPRGGNTEAFF
TRBV24-1	TRBJ2-5	.	.	TGTGCCACCAGTGGGCCAGACCAAGAGACCCAGTACTTC	CATSGPDQETQYF
TRBV6-2/TRBV6-3	TRBJ1-1	.	.	TGTGCCAGCAGTCACCAACGGGGGGGTCGCACTGAAGCTTTCTTT	CASSHQRGGRTEAFF
TRBV3-1/TRBV3-2	TRBJ2-2	TRBD2	.	TGTGCCAGCAGCCAAGGCGGGGGGGTGAACACCGGGGAGCTGTTTTTT	CASSQGGGVNTGELFF
TRBV5-1	TRBJ1-1	TRBD1	.	TGCGCCAGCAGCGGACAGGGAGTTCTCACTGAAGCTTTCTTT	CASSGQGVLTEAFF
TRBV28	TRBJ2-7	.	.	TGTGCCAGCAGGGCCGGACTCTCCGAGCAGTACTTC	CASRAGLSEQYF
TRBV2	TRBJ1-6	.	.	TGTGCCAGCAGTGTGGCCAGGGCGCGTGATTCACCCCTCCACTTT	CASSVARARDSPLHF
TRBV6-5	TRBJ2-1	.	.	TGTGCCAGCAGGCATGGGGGTTCCAATGAGCAGTTCTTC	CASRHGGSNEQFF
TRBV19	TRBJ1-6	TRBD1	.	TGTGCCAGTAGTGAACAGGGGCGTAATTCACCCCTCCACTTT	CASSEQGRNSPLHF
TRBV18	TRBJ1-2	.	few	TGTGCCAGCTCACCCCCGCGGGGATCTAACTATGGCTACACCTTC	CASSPPRGSNYGYTF
TRBV19	TRBJ2-5	TRBD2	.	TGTGCCAGTTCCCTAGCGGGAGGGCCGGGGGAGACCCAGTACTTC	CASSLAGGPGETQYF
TRBV4-1	TRBJ1-5	.	.	TGCGCCAGCAGCAGCACAGGGTCCCAGAATCAGCCCCAGCATTTT	CASSSTGSQNQPQHF
TRBV5-1	TRBJ1-1	.	.	TGCGCCAGCAGCTTTTCTGAGGGAAACACTGAAGCTTTCTTT	CASSFSEGNTEAFF
TRBV28	TRBJ2-5	TRBD1	.	TGTGCCAGCAGACTCGGACAGGGCCAAGAGACCCAGTACTTC	CASRLGQGQETQYF
TRBV14	TRBJ2-7	TRBD1	.	TGTGCCAGCAGCCAGACGACAGGGCTCGGCGAGCAGTACTTC	CASSQTTGLGEQYF
TRBV19	TRBJ1-4	.	.	TGTGCCAGTAGTATTTTGGATTTAACTAATGAAAAACTGTTTTTT	CASSILDLTNEKLFF
TRBV28	TRBJ2-7	.	.	TGTGCCAGCACGGGACCTCCAACCTACGAGCAGTACTTC	CASTGPPTYEQYF
TRBV18	TRBJ1-2	TRBD1	.	TGTGCCAGCTCACCAGACAGGGAAGCCTATGGCTACACCTTC	CASSPDREAYGYTF
TRBV9	TRBJ1-2	TRBD1	.	TGTGCCAGCAGCCCACTGGACAGGGCTGCGAACTATGGCTACACCTTC	CASSPLDRAANYGYTF
TRBV6-6	TRBJ1-5	TRBD1	once	TGTGCCAGCAGGACAGGGGATAGCAATCAGCCCCAGCATTTT	CASRTGDSNQPQHF
TRBV11-2	TRBJ2-1	.	once	TGTGCCAGCAGCCCCCAAGGGCAGTACTCCTACAATGAGCAGTTCTTC	CASSPQGQYSYNEQFF
TRBV10-2	TRBJ2-7	TRBD1	.	TGCGCCAGCAGTGTGGGGACAGGATTCGGGGTCGAGCAGTACTTC	CASSVGTGFGVEQYF
TRBV6-1	TRBJ2-7	TRBD1	once	TGTGCCAGCAGTGAAGCGCGGACAGGGATCTACGAGCAGTACTTC	CASSEARTGIYEQYF
TRBV19	TRBJ2-2	TRBD1	.	TGTGCCAGTAGTATTGAGGGGGCCGCCGGGGAGCTGTTTTTT	CASSIEGAAGELFF
TRBV7-2	TRBJ1-1	.	once	TGTGCCAGCAGCTTATACGTTAGTGCCGCGGGCACTGAAGCTTTCTTT	CASSLYVSAAGTEAFF